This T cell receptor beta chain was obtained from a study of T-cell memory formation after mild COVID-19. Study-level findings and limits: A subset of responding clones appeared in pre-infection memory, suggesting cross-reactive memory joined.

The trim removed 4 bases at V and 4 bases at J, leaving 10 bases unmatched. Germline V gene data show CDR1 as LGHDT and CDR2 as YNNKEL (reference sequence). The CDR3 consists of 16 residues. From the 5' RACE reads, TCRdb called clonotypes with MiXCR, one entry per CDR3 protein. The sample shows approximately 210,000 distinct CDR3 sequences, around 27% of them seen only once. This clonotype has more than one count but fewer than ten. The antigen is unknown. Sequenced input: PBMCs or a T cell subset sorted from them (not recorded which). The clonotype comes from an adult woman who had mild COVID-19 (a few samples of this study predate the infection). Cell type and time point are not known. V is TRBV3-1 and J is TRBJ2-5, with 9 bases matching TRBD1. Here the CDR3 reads CASSRKSDRGGETQYF. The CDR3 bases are TGTGCCAGCAGCCGGAAGTCGGACAGGGGTGGAGAGACCCAGTACTTC.